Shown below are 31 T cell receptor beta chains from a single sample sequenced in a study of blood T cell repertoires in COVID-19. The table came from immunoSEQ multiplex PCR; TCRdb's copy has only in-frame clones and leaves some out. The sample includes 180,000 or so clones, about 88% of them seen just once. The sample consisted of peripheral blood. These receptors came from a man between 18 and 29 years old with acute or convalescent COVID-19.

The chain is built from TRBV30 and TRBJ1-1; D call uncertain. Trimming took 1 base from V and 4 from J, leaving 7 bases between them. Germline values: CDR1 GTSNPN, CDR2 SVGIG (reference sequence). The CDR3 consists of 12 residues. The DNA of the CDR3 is TGTGCCTGGAGTGATTCGGGCACTGAAGCTTTCTTT. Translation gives CAWSDSGTEAFF.

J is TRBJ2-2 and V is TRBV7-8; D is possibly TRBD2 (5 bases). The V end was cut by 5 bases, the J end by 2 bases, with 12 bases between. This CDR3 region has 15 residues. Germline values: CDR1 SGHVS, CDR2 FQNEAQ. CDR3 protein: CASSPGLANTGELFF. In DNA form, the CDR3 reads TGTGCCAGCAGCCCAGGACTGGCCAACACCGGGGAGCTGTTTTTT.

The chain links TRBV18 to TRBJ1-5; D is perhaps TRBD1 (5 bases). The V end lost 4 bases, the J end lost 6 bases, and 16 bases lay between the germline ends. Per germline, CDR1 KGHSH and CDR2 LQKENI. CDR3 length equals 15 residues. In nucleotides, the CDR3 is TGTGCCAGCTCACTCTCCTCGGGGGGTGTTCAGCCCCAGCATTTT. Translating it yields CASSLSSGGVQPQHF.

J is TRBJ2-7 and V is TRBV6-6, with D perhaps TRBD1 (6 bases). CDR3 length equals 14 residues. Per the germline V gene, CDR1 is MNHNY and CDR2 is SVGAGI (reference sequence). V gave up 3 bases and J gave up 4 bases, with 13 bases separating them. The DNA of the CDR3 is TGTGCCAGCAGTTATACCGGGACATTATACGAGCAGTACTTC. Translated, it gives CASSYTGTLYEQYF.

The CDR3 reads CATSTGQGSYGYTF. DNA of the CDR3: TGTGCCACCAGTACGGGACAGGGGAGCTATGGCTACACCTTC. V is TRBV24-1 and J is TRBJ1-2; TRBD1 agrees at 10 bases. Trimming removed 6 bases from V and 4 bases from J; junction bases left unmatched: 4. The CDR3 contains 14 residues. CDR1 and CDR2 from the germline V gene are KGHDR and SFDVKD.

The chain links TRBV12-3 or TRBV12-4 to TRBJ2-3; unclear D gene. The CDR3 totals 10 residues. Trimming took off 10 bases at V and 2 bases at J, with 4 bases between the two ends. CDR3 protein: CATSTDTQYF. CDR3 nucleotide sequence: TGTGCCACCTCCACAGATACGCAGTATTTT.

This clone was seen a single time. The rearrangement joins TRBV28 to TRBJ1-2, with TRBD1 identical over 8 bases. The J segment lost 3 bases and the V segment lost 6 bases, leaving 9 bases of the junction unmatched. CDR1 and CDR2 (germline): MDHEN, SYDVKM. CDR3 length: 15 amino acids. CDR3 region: CASRLQGARDYGYTF. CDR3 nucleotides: TGTGCCAGCAGACTTCAGGGGGCACGGGACTATGGCTACACCTTC.

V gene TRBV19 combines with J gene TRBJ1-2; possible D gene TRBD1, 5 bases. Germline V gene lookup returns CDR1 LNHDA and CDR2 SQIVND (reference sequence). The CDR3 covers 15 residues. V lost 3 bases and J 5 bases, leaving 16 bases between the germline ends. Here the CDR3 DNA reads TGTGCCAGTAGTATTTCGGCGGACATTATTTATGGCTACACCTTC. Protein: CASSISADIIYGYTF.

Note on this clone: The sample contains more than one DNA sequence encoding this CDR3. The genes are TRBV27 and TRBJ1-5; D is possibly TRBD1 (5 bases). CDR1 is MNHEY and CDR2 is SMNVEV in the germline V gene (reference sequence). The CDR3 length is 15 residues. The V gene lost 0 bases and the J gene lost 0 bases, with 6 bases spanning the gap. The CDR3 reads CASSLSGGSNQPQHF. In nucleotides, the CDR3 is TGTGCCAGCAGTTTATCGGGGGGTAGCAATCAGCCCCAGCATTTT.

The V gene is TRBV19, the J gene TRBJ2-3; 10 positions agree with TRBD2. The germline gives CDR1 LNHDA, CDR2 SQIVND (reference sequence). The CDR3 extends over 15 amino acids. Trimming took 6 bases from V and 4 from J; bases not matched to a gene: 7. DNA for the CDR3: TGTGCCAGTAGCGCCGGGACTAGCGTATCAGATACGCAGTATTTT. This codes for CASSAGTSVSDTQYF.

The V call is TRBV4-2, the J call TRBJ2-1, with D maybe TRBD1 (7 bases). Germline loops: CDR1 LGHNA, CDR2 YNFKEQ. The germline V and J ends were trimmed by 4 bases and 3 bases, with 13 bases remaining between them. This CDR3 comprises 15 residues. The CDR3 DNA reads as TGTGCCAGCAGCCTAAGACAGGGAGGCTACAATGAGCAGTTCTTC. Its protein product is CASSLRQGGYNEQFF.

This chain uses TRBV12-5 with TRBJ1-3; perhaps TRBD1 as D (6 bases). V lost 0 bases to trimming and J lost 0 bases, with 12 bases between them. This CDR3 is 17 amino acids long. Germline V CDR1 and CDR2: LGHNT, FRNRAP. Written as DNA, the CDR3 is TGTGCTAGTGGTTTGGTCCTTGGACAGATCTCTGGAAACACCATATATTTT. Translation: CASGLVLGQISGNTIYF.

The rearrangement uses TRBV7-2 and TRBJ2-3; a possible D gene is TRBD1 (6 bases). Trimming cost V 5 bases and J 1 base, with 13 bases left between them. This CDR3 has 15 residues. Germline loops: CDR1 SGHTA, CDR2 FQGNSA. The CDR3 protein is CASSTRGGRTDTQYF. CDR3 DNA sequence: TGTGCCAGCAGCACCCGAGGGGGTCGCACAGATACGCAGTATTTT.

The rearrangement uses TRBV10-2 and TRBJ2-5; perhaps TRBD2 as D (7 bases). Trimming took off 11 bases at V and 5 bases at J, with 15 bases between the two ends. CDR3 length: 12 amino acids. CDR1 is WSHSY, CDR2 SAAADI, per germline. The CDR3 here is CASGGQGETQYF. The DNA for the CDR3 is TGCGCCTCCGGGGGGCAGGGGGAGACCCAGTACTTC.

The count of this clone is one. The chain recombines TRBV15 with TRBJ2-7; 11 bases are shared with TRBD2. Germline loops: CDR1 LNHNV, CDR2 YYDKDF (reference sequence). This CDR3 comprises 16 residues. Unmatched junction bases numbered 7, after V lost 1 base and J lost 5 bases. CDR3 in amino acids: CATSRVRLAGIDEQYV. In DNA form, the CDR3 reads TGTGCCACCAGCAGAGTTCGACTAGCGGGGATAGACGAGCAGTACGTC.

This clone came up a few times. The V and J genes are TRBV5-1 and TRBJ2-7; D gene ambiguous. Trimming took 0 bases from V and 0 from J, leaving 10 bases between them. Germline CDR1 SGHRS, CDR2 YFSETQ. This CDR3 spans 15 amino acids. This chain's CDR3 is CASSLESISSYEQYF. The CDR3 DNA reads TGCGCCAGCAGCTTGGAGTCAATTAGCTCCTACGAGCAGTACTTC.

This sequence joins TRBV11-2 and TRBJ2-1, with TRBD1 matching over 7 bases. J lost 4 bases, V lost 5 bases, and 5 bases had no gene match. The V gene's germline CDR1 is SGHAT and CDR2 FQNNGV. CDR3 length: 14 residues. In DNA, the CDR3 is TGTGCCAGCAGCCAGGGACAGAGGTACAATGAGCAGTTCTTC. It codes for CASSQGQRYNEQFF.

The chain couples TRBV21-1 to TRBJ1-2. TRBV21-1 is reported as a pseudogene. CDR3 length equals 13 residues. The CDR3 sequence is CAIQRGRGGGYTF. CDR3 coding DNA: TGTGCCATCCAGCGGGGCAGGGGAGGTGGCTACACCTTC.

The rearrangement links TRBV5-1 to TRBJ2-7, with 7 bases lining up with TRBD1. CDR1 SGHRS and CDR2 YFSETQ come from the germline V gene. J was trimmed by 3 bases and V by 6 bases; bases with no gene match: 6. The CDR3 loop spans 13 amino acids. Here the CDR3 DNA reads TGCGCCAGCACCGAGGGACAGAACTACGAGCAGTACTTC. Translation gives CASTEGQNYEQYF.

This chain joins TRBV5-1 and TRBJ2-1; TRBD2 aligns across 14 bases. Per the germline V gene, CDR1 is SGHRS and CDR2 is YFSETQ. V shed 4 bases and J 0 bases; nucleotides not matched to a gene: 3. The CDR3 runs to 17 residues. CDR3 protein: CASSPGLAGGSYNEQFF. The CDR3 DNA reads TGCGCCAGCAGCCCAGGACTAGCGGGGGGCTCCTACAATGAGCAGTTCTTC. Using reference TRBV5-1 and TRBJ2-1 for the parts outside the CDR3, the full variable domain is KAGVTQTPRYLIKTRGQQVTLSCSPISGHRSVSWYQQTPGQGLQFLFEYFSETQRNKGNFPGRFSGRQFSNSRSEMNVSTLELGDSALYLCASSPGLAGGSYNEQFFGPGTRLTVL.

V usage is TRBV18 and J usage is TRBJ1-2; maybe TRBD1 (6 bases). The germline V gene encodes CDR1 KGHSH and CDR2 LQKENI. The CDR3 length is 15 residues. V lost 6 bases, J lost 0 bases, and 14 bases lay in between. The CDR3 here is CASSTGGGANYGYTF. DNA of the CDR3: TGTGCCAGCTCTACCGGTGGGGGCGCTAACTATGGCTACACCTTC.

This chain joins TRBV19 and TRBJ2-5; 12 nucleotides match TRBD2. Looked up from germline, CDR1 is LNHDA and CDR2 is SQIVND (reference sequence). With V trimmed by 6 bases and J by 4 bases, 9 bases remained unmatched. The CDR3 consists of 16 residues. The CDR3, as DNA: TGTGCCAGTAGCCTCACACTAGCGGGGGGCGGAGAGACCCAGTACTTC. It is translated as CASSLTLAGGGETQYF.

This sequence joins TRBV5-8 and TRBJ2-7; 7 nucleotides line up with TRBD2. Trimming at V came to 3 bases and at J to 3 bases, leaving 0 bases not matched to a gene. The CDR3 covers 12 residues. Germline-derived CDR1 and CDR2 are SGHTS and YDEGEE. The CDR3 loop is CASSSGGYEQYF. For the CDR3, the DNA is TGTGCCAGCAGCTCGGGGGGCTACGAGCAGTACTTC. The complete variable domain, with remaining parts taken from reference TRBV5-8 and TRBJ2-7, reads EAGVTQSPTHLIKTRGQQATLRCSPISGHTSVYWYQQALGLGLQFLLWYDEGEERNRGNFPPRFSGRQFPNYSSELNVNALELEDSALYLCASSSGGYEQYFGPGTRLTVT.

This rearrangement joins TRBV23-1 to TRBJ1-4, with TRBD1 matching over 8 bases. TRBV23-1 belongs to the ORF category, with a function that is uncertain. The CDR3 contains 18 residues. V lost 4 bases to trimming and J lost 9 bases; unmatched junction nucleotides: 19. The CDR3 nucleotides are TGCGCCAGCAGTCCGACAGGGGCCGCGGACCACTTGATTAAAAAACTGTTTTTT. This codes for CASSPTGAADHLIKKLFF.

The CDR3 DNA reads TGTGCCAGCAGCTTAGCGGGGACAGGGAGGAACTATGGCTACACCTTC. Its translation: CASSLAGTGRNYGYTF. This rearrangement joins TRBV7-8 to TRBJ1-2, with TRBD1 matching over 9 bases. Trimming cost V 0 bases and J 2 bases; bases outside gene matches: 4. Germline CDR1 SGHVS, CDR2 FQNEAQ. The CDR3 has 16 residues.

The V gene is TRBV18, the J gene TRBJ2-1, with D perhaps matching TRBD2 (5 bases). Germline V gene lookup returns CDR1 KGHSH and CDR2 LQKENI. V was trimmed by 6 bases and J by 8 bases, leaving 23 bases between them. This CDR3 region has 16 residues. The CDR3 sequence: CASSRGLTRGNDEQFF. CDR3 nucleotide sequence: TGTGCCAGCTCCCGCGGACTTACCCGAGGTAATGATGAGCAGTTCTTC.

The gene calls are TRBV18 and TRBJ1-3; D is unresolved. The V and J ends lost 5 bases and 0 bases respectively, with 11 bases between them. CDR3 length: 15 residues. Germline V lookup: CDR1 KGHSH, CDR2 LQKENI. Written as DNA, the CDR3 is TGTGCCAGCTCAATAACAGAGACCTCTGGAAACACCATATATTTT. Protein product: CASSITETSGNTIYF.

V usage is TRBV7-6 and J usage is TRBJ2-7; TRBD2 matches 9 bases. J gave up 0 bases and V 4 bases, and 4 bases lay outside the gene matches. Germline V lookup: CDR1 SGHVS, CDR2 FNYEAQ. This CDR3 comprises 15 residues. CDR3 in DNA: TGTGCCAGCAGCTCTCAGCGGGGGGTCTCCTACGAGCAGTACTTC. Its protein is CASSSQRGVSYEQYF.

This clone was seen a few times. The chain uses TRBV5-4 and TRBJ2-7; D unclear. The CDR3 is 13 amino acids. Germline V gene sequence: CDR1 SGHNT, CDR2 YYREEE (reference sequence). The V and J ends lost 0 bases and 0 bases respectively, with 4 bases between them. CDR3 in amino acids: CASSLAGSYEQYV. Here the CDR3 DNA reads TGTGCCAGCAGCTTGGCCGGCTCCTACGAGCAGTACGTC.

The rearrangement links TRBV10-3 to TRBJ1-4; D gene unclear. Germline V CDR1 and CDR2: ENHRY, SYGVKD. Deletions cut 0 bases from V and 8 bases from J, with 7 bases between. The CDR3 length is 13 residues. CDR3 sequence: CAISESANEKLFF. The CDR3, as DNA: TGTGCCATCAGTGAGTCGGCAAACGAAAAACTGTTTTTT.

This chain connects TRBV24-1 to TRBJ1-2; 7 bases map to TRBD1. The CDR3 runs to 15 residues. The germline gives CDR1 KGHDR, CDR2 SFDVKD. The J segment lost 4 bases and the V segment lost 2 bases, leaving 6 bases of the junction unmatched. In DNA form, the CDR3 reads TGTGCCACCAGTGATTCCGGGACAGCGAGCTATGGCTACACCTTC. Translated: CATSDSGTASYGYTF.